The clone carrying this T cell receptor beta chain was seen just once. The data belong to a study of T cell responses to AZD1222 COVID-19 vaccine. Clones were sequenced by immunoSEQ multiplex PCR, and TCRdb holds only the in-frame ones, with some missing. Seen here are some 130,000 clones, 93% observed once, and the top ten hold less than 6.5%. There are 12 residues in the CDR3. J was trimmed by 7 bases and V by 4 bases; bases with no gene match: 1. From germline, CDR1 is SGHRS and CDR2 YFSETQ. The TCR originated in an adult in good health. The chain uses TRBV5-1 and TRBJ2-1, with 8 bases aligning to TRBD1. Sample: peripheral blood, taken on day 0 of AZD1222 vaccination. CDR3: CASSRDRNEQFF. CDR3 coding DNA: TGCGCCAGCAGCCGGGACAGGAATGAGCAGTTCTTC.